This TCR beta chain derives from a study of T cell responses to AZD1222 COVID-19 vaccine. This table comes from immunoSEQ multiplex PCR, and its TCRdb copy is limited to in-frame clones, with some not included. The table records approximately 190,000 clones, approximately 91% of them present only once. With V trimmed by 7 bases and J by 4 bases, 6 bases remained unmatched. The germline CDR1 and CDR2 sequences are SNHLY and FYNNEI. The CDR3 loop spans 14 amino acids. The TCR comes from an adult in good health. Sequencing was performed on peripheral blood, taken on day 0 of AZD1222 vaccination. This sequence joins TRBV2 and TRBJ2-3; 9 bases are a match to TRBD2. CDR3 sequence: CASKAGGEADTQYF. CDR3 in DNA: TGTGCCAGCAAGGCGGGAGGGGAAGCAGATACGCAGTATTTT.